This entry describes one TCR beta chain. Its antigen is unidentified. The source of the sample is a study of shared clonotypes between healthy human individuals. Assay: immunoSEQ multiplex PCR; the TCRdb copy retains only in-frame clones and omits some. The sample lists roughly 1,100,000 clones; around 76% were seen once. Subsets obtained from CD4+ cells comprised CD45RA+ naive and CD45RA-negative memory cells. Study-level points and caveats: Sorted-subset sequencing, rarefaction showed, was incomplete despite large depth.

The CDR3 contains 14 residues. Trimming left V 3 bases short and J 4 bases short, with 14 bases between. CDR1 is GTSNPN and CDR2 is SVGIG in the germline V gene (reference sequence). V gene TRBV30 combines with J gene TRBJ2-3; D gene uncertain. Material: memory CD4+ T cells sorted from blood. Documented subset: CD45RA-negative fraction. The receptor's source is a young man in good health. The CDR3 sequence: CAWSKSSTADTQYF. In DNA, the CDR3 is TGTGCCTGGAGCAAAAGCTCCACGGCAGATACGCAGTATTTT.